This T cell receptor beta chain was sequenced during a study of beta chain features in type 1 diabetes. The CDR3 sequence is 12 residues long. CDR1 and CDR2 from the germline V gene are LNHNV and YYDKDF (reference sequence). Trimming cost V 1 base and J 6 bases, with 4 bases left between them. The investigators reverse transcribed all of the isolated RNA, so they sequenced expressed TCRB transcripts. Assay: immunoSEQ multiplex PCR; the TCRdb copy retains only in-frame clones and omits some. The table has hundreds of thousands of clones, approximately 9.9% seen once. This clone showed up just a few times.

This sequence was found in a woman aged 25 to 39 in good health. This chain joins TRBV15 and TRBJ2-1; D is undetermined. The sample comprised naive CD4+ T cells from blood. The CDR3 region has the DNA TGTGCCACCAGCAGAGTCAGCAATGAGCAGTTCTTC. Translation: CATSRVSNEQFF.